In this sample, the clone carrying this T cell receptor (beta chain) turned up a few times. Its antigen is not known. The V gene's germline CDR1 is SNHLY and CDR2 FYNNEI. The CDR3 has 15 amino acids. V shed 4 bases, J shed 2 bases, and the junction held 5 bases outside the gene matches. Since all of the isolated RNA was reverse transcribed, expressed TCRB transcripts were what got sequenced. The method was immunoSEQ multiplex PCR; TCRdb's version includes in-frame clones alone and lacks a portion of them. Of about 390,000 clones in the sample, about 10% are singletons; the top ten hold 0.6%. This sample stems from a study of beta chain features in type 1 diabetes. Study-wide results and limits: High TCR expression in some cells could lead to their over-representation in cDNA sequencing. The naive, central memory and Treg TCRB repertoires looked more alike in patients than they did in healthy donors. Across all four CD4+ subsets, people with type 1 diabetes showed modestly shorter TCRB CDR3s. Insertions at VDJ junctions were less frequent in type 1 diabetes patients. These patients also deleted more nucleotides at the same junctions.

All of the sorted populations showed purity greater than 95%. Source material: central memory CD4+ T cells from blood. The chain joins TRBV2 to TRBJ1-3, with 7 bases identical to TRBD1. The TCR sequence derives from a young man with type 1 diabetes. CDR3 nucleotides: TGTGCCAGCAGTGCTCTTAGGGGGCCTGGAAACACCATATATTTT. Its protein product is CASSALRGPGNTIYF.